The clone carrying this T cell receptor beta chain was counted ten times or more. Its antigen remains unknown. The data stem from a study of CD8 T cells in ankylosing spondylitis. Notes on the study in general: In reactive arthritis synovial fluid and blood, some motif variants had been reported before. Disease-linked clones displayed a CD8+ phenotype and appeared relatively rarely in peripheral blood.

The TCR beta libraries were generated through quantitative 5'-RACE incorporating molecular barcodes. TCRdb used MiXCR to reprocess the 5' RACE reads, holding one entry per CDR3 protein. The sample records around 330,000 distinct CDR3 sequences, 11% being singletons. What was sequenced was blood, either unsorted or a sorted T cell fraction (not recorded which). This clonotype originated in a female donor with ankylosing spondylitis or in good health (not recorded which).

CDR3 in DNA: TGCGCCAGCAGCTTGAAGGCGGGACCAATCGACCAAGAGCTGTTTTTT. This sequence encodes CASSLKAGPIDQELFF. The chain has TRBV5-1 and TRBJ2-2, with a weak D call TRBD2 (6 bases). CDR1 is SGHRS and CDR2 is YFSETQ in the germline V gene. Trimming removed 1 base at V and 11 bases at J, with 21 bases between. The CDR3 length is 16 residues.